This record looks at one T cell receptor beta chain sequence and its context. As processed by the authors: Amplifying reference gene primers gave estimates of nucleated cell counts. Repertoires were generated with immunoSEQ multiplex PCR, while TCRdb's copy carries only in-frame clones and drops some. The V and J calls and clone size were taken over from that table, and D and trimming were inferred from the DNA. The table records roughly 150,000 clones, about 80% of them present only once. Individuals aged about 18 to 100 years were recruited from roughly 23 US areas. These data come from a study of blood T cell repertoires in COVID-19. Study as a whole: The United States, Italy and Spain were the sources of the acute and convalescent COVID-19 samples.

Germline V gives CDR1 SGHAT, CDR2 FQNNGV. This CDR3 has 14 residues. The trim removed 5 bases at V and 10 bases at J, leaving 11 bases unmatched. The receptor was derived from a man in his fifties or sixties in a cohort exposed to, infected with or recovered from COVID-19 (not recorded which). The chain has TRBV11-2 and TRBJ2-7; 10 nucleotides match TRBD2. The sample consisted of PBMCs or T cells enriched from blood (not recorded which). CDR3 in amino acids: CASSPLAGVMEQYF. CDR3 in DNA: TGTGCCAGCAGCCCTCTAGCGGGAGTTATGGAACAGTACTTC.